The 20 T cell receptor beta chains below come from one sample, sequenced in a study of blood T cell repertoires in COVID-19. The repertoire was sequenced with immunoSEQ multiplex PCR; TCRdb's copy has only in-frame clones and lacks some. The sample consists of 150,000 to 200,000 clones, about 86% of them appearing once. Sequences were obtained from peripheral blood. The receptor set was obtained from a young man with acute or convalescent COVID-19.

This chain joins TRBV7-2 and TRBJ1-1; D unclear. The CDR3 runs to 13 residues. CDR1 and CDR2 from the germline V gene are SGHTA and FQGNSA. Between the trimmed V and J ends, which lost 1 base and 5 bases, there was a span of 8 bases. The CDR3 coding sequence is TGTGCCAGCAGCTTAGATGGAGTAACTGAAGCTTTCTTT. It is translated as CASSLDGVTEAFF.

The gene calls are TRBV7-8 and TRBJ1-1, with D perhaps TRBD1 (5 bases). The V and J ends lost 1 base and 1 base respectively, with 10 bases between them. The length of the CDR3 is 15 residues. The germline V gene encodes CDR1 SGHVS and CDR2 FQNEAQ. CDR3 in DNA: TGTGCCAGCAGCTTAGTCAGCAGGGCGAACACTGAAGCTTTCTTT. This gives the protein CASSLVSRANTEAFF. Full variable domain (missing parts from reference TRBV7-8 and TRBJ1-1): GAGVSQSPRYKVAKRGQDVALRCDPISGHVSLFWYQQALGQGPEFLTYFQNEAQLDKSGLPSDRFFAERPEGSVSTLKIQRTQQEDSAVYLCASSLVSRANTEAFFGQGTRLTVV.

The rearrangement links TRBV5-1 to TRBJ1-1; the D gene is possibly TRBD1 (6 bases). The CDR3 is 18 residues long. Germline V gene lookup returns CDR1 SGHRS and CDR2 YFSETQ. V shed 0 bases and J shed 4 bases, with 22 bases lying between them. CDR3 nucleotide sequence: TGCGCCAGCAGCTTGGTAAGGGGGAGGGACGATTTTGGCACTGAAGCTTTCTTT. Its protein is CASSLVRGRDDFGTEAFF. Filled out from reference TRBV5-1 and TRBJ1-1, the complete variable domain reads KAGVTQTPRYLIKTRGQQVTLSCSPISGHRSVSWYQQTPGQGLQFLFEYFSETQRNKGNFPGRFSGRQFSNSRSEMNVSTLELGDSALYLCASSLVRGRDDFGTEAFFGQGTRLTVV.

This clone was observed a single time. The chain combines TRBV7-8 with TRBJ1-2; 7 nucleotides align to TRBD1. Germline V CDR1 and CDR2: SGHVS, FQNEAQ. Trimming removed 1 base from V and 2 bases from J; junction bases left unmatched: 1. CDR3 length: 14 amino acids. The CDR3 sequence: CASSLGQGNYGYTF. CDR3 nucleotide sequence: TGTGCCAGCAGCTTAGGACAGGGAAACTATGGCTACACCTTC.

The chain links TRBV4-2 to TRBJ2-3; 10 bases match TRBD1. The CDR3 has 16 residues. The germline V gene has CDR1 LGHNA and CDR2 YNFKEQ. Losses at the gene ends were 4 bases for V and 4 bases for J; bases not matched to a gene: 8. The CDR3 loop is CASSPRGQGSADTQYF. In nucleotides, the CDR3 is TGTGCCAGCAGCCCTCGGGGACAGGGGTCAGCAGATACGCAGTATTTT.

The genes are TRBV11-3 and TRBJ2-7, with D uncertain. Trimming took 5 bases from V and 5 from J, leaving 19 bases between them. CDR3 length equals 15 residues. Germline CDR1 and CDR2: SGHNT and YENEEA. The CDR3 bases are TGTGCCAGCAGCCTCTCCCCTGTCCAACCGGACGAGCAGTACTTC. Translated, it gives CASSLSPVQPDEQYF.

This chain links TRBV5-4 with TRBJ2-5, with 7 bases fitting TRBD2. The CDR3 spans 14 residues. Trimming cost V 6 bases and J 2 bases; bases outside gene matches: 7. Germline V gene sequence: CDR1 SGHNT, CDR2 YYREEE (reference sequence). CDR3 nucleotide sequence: TGTGCCAGCAAGAGAGCGGGGAGACAAGAGACCCAGTACTTC. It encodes CASKRAGRQETQYF. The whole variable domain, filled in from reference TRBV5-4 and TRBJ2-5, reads ETGVTQSPTHLIKTRGQQVTLRCSSQSGHNTVSWYQQALGQGPQFIFQYYREEENGRGNFPPRFSGLQFPNYSSELNVNALELDDSALYLCASKRAGRQETQYFGPGTRLLVL.

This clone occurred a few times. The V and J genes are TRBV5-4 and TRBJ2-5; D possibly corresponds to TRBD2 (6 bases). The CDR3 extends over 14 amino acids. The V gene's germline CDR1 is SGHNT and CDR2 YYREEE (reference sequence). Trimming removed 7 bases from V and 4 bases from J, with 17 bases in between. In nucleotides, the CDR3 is TGTGCCAGCTCCCCACCGGAGGGTGGAGAGACCCAGTACTTC. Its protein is CASSPPEGGETQYF.

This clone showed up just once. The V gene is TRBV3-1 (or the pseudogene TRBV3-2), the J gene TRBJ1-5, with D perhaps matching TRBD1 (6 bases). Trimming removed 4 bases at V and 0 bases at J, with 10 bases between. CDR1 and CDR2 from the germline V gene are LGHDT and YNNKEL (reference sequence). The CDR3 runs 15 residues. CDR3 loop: CASSPGHLSNQPQHF. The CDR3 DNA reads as TGTGCCAGCAGCCCGGGACACCTTAGCAATCAGCCCCAGCATTTT.

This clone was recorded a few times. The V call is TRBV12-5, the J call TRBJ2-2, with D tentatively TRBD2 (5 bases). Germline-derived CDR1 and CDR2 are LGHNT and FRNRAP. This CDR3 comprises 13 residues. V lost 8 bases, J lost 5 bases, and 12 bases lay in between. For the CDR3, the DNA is TGTGCTAGTCGGGGAGATAGGACCGGGGAGCTGTTTTTT. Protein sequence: CASRGDRTGELFF.

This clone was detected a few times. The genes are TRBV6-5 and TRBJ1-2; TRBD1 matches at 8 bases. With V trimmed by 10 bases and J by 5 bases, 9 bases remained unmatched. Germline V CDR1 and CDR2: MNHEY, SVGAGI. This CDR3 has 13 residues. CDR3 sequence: CATMDRATYGYTF. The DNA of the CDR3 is TGTGCCACTATGGACAGGGCGACGTATGGCTACACCTTC.

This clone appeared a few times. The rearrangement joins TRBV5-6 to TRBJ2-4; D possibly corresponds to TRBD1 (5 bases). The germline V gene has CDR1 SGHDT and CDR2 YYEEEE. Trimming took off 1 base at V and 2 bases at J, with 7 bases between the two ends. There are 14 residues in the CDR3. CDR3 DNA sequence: TGTGCCAGCAGCTTGCAGGGATCCAAAAACATTCAGTACTTC. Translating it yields CASSLQGSKNIQYF.

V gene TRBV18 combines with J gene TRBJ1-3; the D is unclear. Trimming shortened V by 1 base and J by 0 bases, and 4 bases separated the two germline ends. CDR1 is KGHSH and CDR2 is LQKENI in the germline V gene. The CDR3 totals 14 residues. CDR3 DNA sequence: TGTGCCAGCTCACCACAGAGCTCTGGAAACACCATATATTTT. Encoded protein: CASSPQSSGNTIYF.

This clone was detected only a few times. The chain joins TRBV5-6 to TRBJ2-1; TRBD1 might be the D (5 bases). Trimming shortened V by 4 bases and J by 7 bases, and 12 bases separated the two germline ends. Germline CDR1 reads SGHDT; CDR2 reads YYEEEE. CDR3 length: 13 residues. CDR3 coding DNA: TGTGCCAGCAGCAGTGCCAGGGCGAATGAGCAGTTCTTC. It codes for CASSSARANEQFF.

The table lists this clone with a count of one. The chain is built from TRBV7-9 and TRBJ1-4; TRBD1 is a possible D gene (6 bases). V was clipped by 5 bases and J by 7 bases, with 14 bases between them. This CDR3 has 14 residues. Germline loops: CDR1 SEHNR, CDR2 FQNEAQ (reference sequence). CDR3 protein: CASSPTGRSEKLFF. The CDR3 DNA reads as TGTGCCAGCAGCCCCACAGGGCGAAGTGAAAAACTGTTTTTT.

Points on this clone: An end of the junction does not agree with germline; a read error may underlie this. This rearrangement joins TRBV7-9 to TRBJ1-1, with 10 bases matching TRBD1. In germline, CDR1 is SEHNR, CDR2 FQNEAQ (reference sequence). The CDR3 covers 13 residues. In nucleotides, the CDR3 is TGTGCCAGCAGCTCGACTGCCGGGACAGGGGACTACTTT. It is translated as CASSSTAGTGDYF.

The chain's CDR3 is CASSLPSGGGYGYTF. The CDR3 coding sequence is TGCGCCAGCAGCTTGCCCTCAGGGGGCGGCTATGGCTACACCTTC. The chain recombines TRBV5-1 with TRBJ1-2; 8 bases match TRBD1. This CDR3 has 15 amino acids. The V segment lost 1 base and the J segment 4 bases; nucleotides outside the gene matches: 6. In germline, CDR1 is SGHRS, CDR2 YFSETQ.

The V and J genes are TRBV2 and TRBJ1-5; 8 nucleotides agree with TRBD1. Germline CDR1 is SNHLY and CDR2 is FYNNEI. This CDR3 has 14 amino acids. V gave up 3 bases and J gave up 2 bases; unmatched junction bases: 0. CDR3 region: CASSEGQGNQPQHF. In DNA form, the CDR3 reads TGTGCCAGCAGTGAGGGACAGGGCAATCAGCCCCAGCATTTT.

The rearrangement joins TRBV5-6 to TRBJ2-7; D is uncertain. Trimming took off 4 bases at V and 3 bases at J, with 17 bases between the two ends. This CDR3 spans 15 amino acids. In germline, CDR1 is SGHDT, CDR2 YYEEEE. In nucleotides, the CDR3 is TGTGCCAGCAGCGCCGGAAGCGTCTCTTTCTACGAGCAGTACGTC. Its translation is CASSAGSVSFYEQYV.

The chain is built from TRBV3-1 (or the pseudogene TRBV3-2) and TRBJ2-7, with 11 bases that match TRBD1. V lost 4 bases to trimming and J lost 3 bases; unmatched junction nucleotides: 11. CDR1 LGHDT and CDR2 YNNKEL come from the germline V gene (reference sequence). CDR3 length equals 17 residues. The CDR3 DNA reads TGTGCCAGCAGCCCCTCAGGACAGGGGGCTATTTTCTACGAGCAGTACTTC. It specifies CASSPSGQGAIFYEQYF.